Listed here are 22 T cell receptor beta chains from one sample, sequenced in a study of glioma-infiltrating T cells. The iRepertoire nested amplicon-rescue multiplex PCR amplified TCR alpha and beta CDR3s from RNA. Each CDR3 protein gets one entry after TCRdb re-called the multiplex PCR reads with MiXCR. The sample holds approximately 110,000 distinct CDR3 sequences, roughly 24% seen once. Sequenced: glioma tissue, nonneoplastic brain tissue, or PBMCs (not recorded which). These receptor sequences come from a human donor with low-grade glioma or glioblastoma, undergoing nonglioma brain surgery, or in good health (not recorded which).

In the case of this clonotype: Germline and junction disagree at one end, which may indicate a read error. The rearrangement joins TRBV6-2 or TRBV6-3 to TRBJ2-3; D is unclear. Germline V CDR1 and CDR2: MNHEY, SVGEGT. The CDR3 is 12 amino acids. For the CDR3, the DNA is TGTGCCAGCGGTTACCTGACGGATACGCAGTATTTT. This codes for CASGYLTDTQYF.

This clonotype was observed many times. The rearrangement links TRBV3-1 to TRBJ2-3, with 9 bases identical to TRBD2. The CDR3 runs 17 residues. With V trimmed by 0 bases and J by 1 base, 5 bases remained unmatched. Germline-derived CDR1 and CDR2 are LGHDT and YNNKEL (reference sequence). The CDR3 DNA follows: TGTGCCAGCAGCCAAGATTCAAGACTAGCGGGCACAGATACGCAGTATTTT. Protein sequence: CASSQDSRLAGTDTQYF.

The sample holds a few counts of this clonotype. The rearrangement links TRBV29-1 to TRBJ2-1; 10 nucleotides match TRBD1. Germline V gene sequence: CDR1 SQVTM, CDR2 ANQGSEA. V trimming: 3 bases; J trimming: 13 bases; junction bases outside the gene matches: 15. The length of the CDR3 is 15 residues. Written as DNA, the CDR3 is TGCAGCGTTGAGGCCGGGACAGGGGAGGTTCCGGGCCAGTTCTTC. Its translation: CSVEAGTGEVPGQFF.

Many counts were recorded for this clonotype. This rearrangement joins TRBV4-1 to TRBJ2-1, with D unresolved. Germline assignment: CDR1 MGHRA and CDR2 YSYEKL. The CDR3 extends over 15 amino acids. The germline V and J ends were trimmed by 1 base and 6 bases, with 13 bases remaining between them. For the CDR3, the DNA is TGCGCCAGCAGCCAAGTATCCGGGTTCCTCAATGAGCAGTTCTTC. Protein product: CASSQVSGFLNEQFF.

A note on this clonotype: Just one base apart from a much larger clone, this may be a read error. The rearrangement uses TRBV6-1 and TRBJ1-6; possibly TRBD1 for D (6 bases). The CDR3 totals 16 residues. Germline V gene data show CDR1 as MNHNS and CDR2 as SASEGT. CDR3 coding DNA: TGTTCGAGCCCCGGGGGCGCCCACTTAAGAGATTTACCCCTCCACTTT. Translation: CSSPGGAHLRDLPLHF.

In this sample, this clonotype turned up many times. This chain joins TRBV6-1 and TRBJ2-3; D is possibly TRBD1 (6 bases). V lost 5 bases and J lost 2, with 14 bases in between. The CDR3 consists of 15 residues. Germline loops: CDR1 MNHNS, CDR2 SASEGT. CDR3 sequence reads: CASSSTGRPTDTQYF. The DNA for the CDR3 is TGTGCCAGCAGTTCTACAGGGAGACCCACAGATACGCAGTATTTT.

The J gene is TRBJ1-1, the V gene TRBV4-1; the D is unclear. CDR3 length: 15 residues. Trimming pared 5 bases from V and 0 bases from J, leaving 13 bases between. CDR1 is MGHRA and CDR2 is YSYEKL in the germline V gene. CDR3 loop: CASSAGILMNTEAFF. Written as DNA, the CDR3 is TGCGCCAGCAGCGCTGGAATCCTGATGAACACTGAAGCTTTCTTT.

This clonotype was observed at least ten times. The chain employs TRBV6-1 and TRBJ2-7, with D possibly being TRBD2 (5 bases). The germline V gene encodes CDR1 MNHNS and CDR2 SASEGT. Trimming took off 6 bases at V and 2 bases at J, with 17 bases between the two ends. There are 15 residues in the CDR3. CDR3 loop: CASSPPGFATYEQYF. As DNA, the CDR3 is TGTGCCAGCAGCCCCCCGGGGTTCGCGACCTACGAGCAGTACTTC.

This clonotype was seen ten or more times. The rearrangement links TRBV6-8 to TRBJ2-7, with D hard to call. The V end lost 2 bases, the J end lost 2 bases, and 10 bases lay between the germline ends. The CDR3 has 14 amino acids. CDR1 MNHGY and CDR2 SAAAGT come from the germline V gene. The DNA of the CDR3 is TGTGCCAGCAGTTACCCCCCGGAACCCTACGAGCAGTACTTC. Translation gives CASSYPPEPYEQYF.

This clonotype was seen ten or more times. The genes are TRBV27 and TRBJ1-2; TRBD1 might be the D (6 bases). The ends were cut back, 10 bases at V and 8 bases at J, with 23 bases in the middle. The CDR3 length is 14 residues. Germline CDR1 and CDR2: MNHEY and SMNVEV (reference sequence). CDR3 protein: CATKGVGEGDGYTF. CDR3 DNA sequence: TGTGCCACCAAGGGGGTAGGGGAAGGTGACGGCTACACCTTC.

The V call is TRBV2, the J call TRBJ1-4; the match to TRBD1 covers 7 bases. J lost 8 bases, V lost 7 bases, and 7 bases had no gene match. The germline gives CDR1 SNHLY, CDR2 FYNNEI. The CDR3 runs to 13 residues. CDR3 in amino acids: CASMEGAREKLFF. The CDR3 nucleotides are TGTGCCAGCATGGAGGGGGCGAGGGAAAAACTGTTTTTT.

The V and J genes are TRBV3-1 and TRBJ2-7; 9 nucleotides match TRBD2. The CDR3 extends over 14 amino acids. Germline CDR1 LGHDT, CDR2 YNNKEL (reference sequence). The V segment lost 3 bases and the J segment 4 bases; nucleotides outside the gene matches: 4. The CDR3 region is CASSHSGSGYEQYF. The CDR3 bases are TGTGCCAGCAGCCATAGCGGGAGTGGGTACGAGCAGTACTTC.

This clonotype was counted between two and nine times. The chain joins TRBV7-2 to TRBJ2-7, with 8 bases matching TRBD1. V shed 5 bases, J shed 2 bases, and the junction held 5 bases outside the gene matches. Per germline, CDR1 SGHTA and CDR2 FQGNSA. The CDR3 consists of 14 residues. CDR3 loop: CASSGGQGTYEQYF. DNA of the CDR3: TGTGCCAGCAGCGGCGGACAGGGTACCTACGAGCAGTACTTC.

This clonotype occurred a few times. One base away lies a much larger clone, so this may be a sequencing read error. This sequence joins TRBV7-9 and TRBJ2-7; D unclear. The V end was cut by 5 bases, the J end by 6 bases, with 20 bases between. This CDR3 is built from 15 residues. The germline V gene has CDR1 SEHNR and CDR2 FQNEAQ (reference sequence). The CDR3 DNA reads TGTGCCAGCAGCCCCGAGACGGTTGTCTCCGGCGAGCAGTACTTC. Amino acid sequence: CASSPETVVSGEQYF.

With respect to this clonotype: A much larger clone is a single base away; this may be a read error. The chain links TRBV15 to TRBJ2-1, with D hard to call. CDR3 length: 17 residues. Germline V lookup: CDR1 LNHNV, CDR2 YYDKDF (reference sequence). Trimming took off 4 bases at V and 4 bases at J, with 20 bases between the two ends. CDR3 amino acids: CATSKGLNLGPYNEQFF. The CDR3 DNA reads as TGTGCCACCAGCAAAGGTCTGAATCTCGGGCCTTACAATGAGCAGTTCTTC.

This clonotype was found many times. V is TRBV27 and J is TRBJ1-2, with 8 bases identical to TRBD1. This CDR3 is 14 amino acids long. The V gene end was trimmed by 4 bases and the J gene end by 6 bases; junction bases not matched to a gene: 7. CDR1 and CDR2 (germline): MNHEY, SMNVEV (reference sequence). CDR3 DNA: TGTGCCAGCAGTTCCTCGACAGGGGAGAATGGCTACACCTTC. This translates into CASSSSTGENGYTF.

In this sample, this clonotype turned up once. One end of the junction is discordant with germline, which a read error may explain. The genes are TRBV4-1 and TRBJ2-4, with 11 bases fitting TRBD2. This CDR3 contains 20 residues. Germline V gene lookup returns CDR1 MGHRA and CDR2 YSYEKL. CDR3 DNA: TGCGCCAGCAGCCAAGGGTTCGTACTAGCGGGAGTTCGGGCCAGAAACATTCAGTACTTC. Translating gives CASSQGFVLAGVRARNIQYF.

This clonotype was recorded at least ten times. CDR3 region: CSATTSGNSYEQYF. The CDR3, as DNA: TGCAGTGCGACGACTAGCGGAAATTCCTACGAGCAGTACTTC. This chain links TRBV20-1 with TRBJ2-7; 9 bases map to TRBD2. The germline gives CDR1 DFQATT, CDR2 SNEGSKA (reference sequence). Losses at the gene ends were 6 bases for V and 1 base for J; bases not matched to a gene: 7. The CDR3 runs to 14 residues.

This clonotype came up a few times. The V and J genes are TRBV4-1 and TRBJ2-5, with D perhaps matching TRBD2 (7 bases). Trimming removed 4 bases from V and 2 bases from J, with 17 bases in between. The CDR3 covers 16 residues. Germline assignment: CDR1 MGHRA and CDR2 YSYEKL. CDR3 sequence: CASSPGDRSGQETQYF. For the CDR3, the DNA is TGCGCCAGCAGCCCAGGGGACCGTAGCGGGCAAGAGACCCAGTACTTC.

As regards this clonotype: A read error may produce the germline difference seen at one junction end. The V gene is TRBV6-6, the J gene TRBJ2-3, with TRBD2 as a possible D gene (5 bases). Germline CDR1 is MNHNY and CDR2 is SVGAGI (reference sequence). This CDR3 region has 14 residues. Here the CDR3 reads CASSYSRVADTQYF. CDR3 DNA sequence: TGTGCCAGCAGTTACTCGCGGGTGGCAGATACTCAGTATTTT.

This clonotype showed up many times. The chain couples TRBV28 to TRBJ2-7; D remains unclear. The CDR3 consists of 11 residues. Trimming cost V 5 bases and J 1 base, with 3 bases left between them. The V gene's germline CDR1 is MDHEN and CDR2 SYDVKM. CDR3 nucleotide sequence: TGTGCCAGCAGTGTTTCCTACGAGCAGTACTTC. Amino acid sequence: CASSVSYEQYF.

A remark on this clonotype: The conserved closing phenylalanine or tryptophan is absent in this CDR3, likely reflecting a read error. The DNA is left out, because the CDR3 cannot be placed on it with certainty; the CDR3 is given as TCRdb lists it. The chain joins TRBV4-1 to TRBJ2-7; the listed D gene, TRBD1, was not tested against the DNA. The germline V gene has CDR1 MGHRA and CDR2 YSYEKL. Counting both end residues, the CDR3 totals 8 amino acids. The CDR3 here is CASSLTGN.